The 27 T cell receptor beta chains reported below all come from one sample, sequenced in a study of cytomegalovirus exposure and HLA in healthy donors (dated by TCRdb to 2017 to 2019). Library creation used the immunoSEQ multiplex PCR assay. For the multiplex PCR, a mixture combining 60 forward primers for TCR Vbeta segments and 13 reverse primers for TCR Jbeta segments was used. What TCRdb holds here is the immuneACCESS table cut down to in-frame rearrangements. Part of the clones is not present; checked against another copy, under half of the missing clones reflect an unresolved V gene, and the others are unexplained. A total of 100,000 to 150,000 clones appear in this sample, 75% to 85% of them only once. About 1.4% of the sample is in the top ten clones. Sequencing was done on a sample of PBMCs. These receptors were collected from a woman in her 40s in good health and CMV-seronegative.

This clone was detected only a few times. The chain uses TRBV27 and TRBJ1-3, with D unclear. V lost 6 bases, J lost 0 bases, and 6 bases lay in between. This CDR3 has 13 residues. Germline V gene data show CDR1 as MNHEY and CDR2 as SMNVEV (reference sequence). The CDR3 coding sequence is TGTGCCAGCAGAGAGTTCTCTGGAAACACCATATATTTT. It is translated as CASREFSGNTIYF.

The chain joins TRBV5-1 to TRBJ1-3, with 8 positions matching TRBD1. CDR1 is SGHRS, CDR2 YFSETQ, per germline. This CDR3 has 17 amino acids. Trimming cost V 0 bases and J 2 bases; bases outside gene matches: 7. The CDR3 reads CASSLVPGGFAGNTIYF. The CDR3 DNA reads as TGCGCCAGCAGCTTGGTTCCAGGGGGCTTTGCTGGAAACACCATATATTTT.

The sample holds one count of this clone. The V gene is TRBV9, the J gene TRBJ2-2, with 7 bases fitting TRBD1. The germline CDR1 and CDR2 sequences are SGDLS and YYNGEE. The CDR3 loop spans 17 amino acids. V lost 1 base and J lost 7; bases outside the gene matches: 13. CDR3 loop: CASSVSSFRTGHGELFF. DNA of the CDR3: TGTGCCAGCAGCGTATCTAGCTTCCGGACAGGCCACGGGGAGCTGTTTTTT.

The J gene is TRBJ1-3, the V gene TRBV11-2, with 12 bases identical to TRBD1. V dropped 10 bases and J dropped 7; count of bases not matched to a gene: 14. The V gene's germline CDR1 is SGHAT and CDR2 FQNNGV. This CDR3 has 16 amino acids. This CDR3 is CATEVGQGAAGNTIYF. CDR3 nucleotides: TGTGCCACAGAAGTGGGACAGGGGGCCGCCGGGAACACCATATATTTT.

The rearrangement joins TRBV29-1 to TRBJ2-1, with D unresolved. CDR3 size: 13 residues. The V and J ends lost 3 bases and 0 bases respectively, with 6 bases between them. Germline CDR1 and CDR2: SQVTM and ANQGSEA. CDR3 amino acids: CSVDLSSYNEQFF. The CDR3 DNA is TGCAGCGTTGACCTCTCCTCCTACAATGAGCAGTTCTTC.

This chain joins TRBV11-1 and TRBJ1-1; TRBD1 matches at 7 bases. The CDR3 is 15 residues long. The germline gives CDR1 SGHAT, CDR2 FQDESV (reference sequence). Trimming removed 5 bases from V and 5 bases from J; junction bases left unmatched: 11. The CDR3 sequence is CASSPPPTGSTEAFF. The CDR3 coding sequence is TGTGCCAGCAGCCCACCCCCGACAGGGTCGACTGAAGCTTTCTTT.

The chain couples TRBV28 to TRBJ1-2; 8 nucleotides match TRBD1. Germline assignment: CDR1 MDHEN and CDR2 SYDVKM. The CDR3 has 16 residues. Unmatched junction bases numbered 9, after V lost 5 bases and J lost 1 base. DNA for the CDR3: TGTGCCAGCAGTCTAAGCGGGACAGGCGATAACTATGGCTACACCTTC. Its translation: CASSLSGTGDNYGYTF.

This clone rates as medium-sized (0.01 to 0.1%). The V gene is TRBV4-3, the J gene TRBJ1-2; 8 positions agree with TRBD1. Trimming cost V 0 bases and J 5 bases; bases outside gene matches: 8. This CDR3 has 16 residues. CDR1 and CDR2 (germline): LGHNA, YSLEER. CDR3 loop: CASSQDVTGGRYGYTF. For the CDR3, the DNA is TGCGCCAGCAGCCAAGATGTCACAGGGGGAAGGTATGGCTACACCTTC.

The V call is TRBV18, the J call TRBJ2-5; D not certain. The V gene lost 5 bases and the J gene lost 11 bases, with 27 bases spanning the gap. This CDR3 region has 16 residues. Germline CDR1 reads KGHSH; CDR2 reads LQKENI. The CDR3 sequence is CASSSLVGEAPEEQYF. The CDR3 bases are TGTGCCAGCTCATCATTGGTTGGCGAAGCTCCTGAGGAGCAGTACTTC.

The V call is TRBV6-5, the J call TRBJ1-2; D unresolved. The CDR3 sequence is 15 residues long. Germline loops: CDR1 MNHEY, CDR2 SVGAGI. The ends were cut back, 0 bases at V and 7 bases at J, with 15 bases in the middle. The CDR3 protein is CASSYSIRSSGGYTF. Written as DNA, the CDR3 is TGTGCCAGCAGTTACTCGATTAGGAGTTCGGGTGGCTACACCTTC.

The chain links TRBV4-1 to TRBJ1-5; 10 bases align to TRBD1. After removal of 0 bases from V and 5 bases from J, the junction contained 7 bases not matched to a gene. This CDR3 contains 17 residues. Per the germline V gene, CDR1 is MGHRA and CDR2 is YSYEKL. CDR3 in DNA: TGCGCCAGCAGCCAAGACCCCTACGGGACAGGGGATCAGCCCCAGCATTTT. Amino acid sequence: CASSQDPYGTGDQPQHF.

V usage is TRBV6-5 and J usage is TRBJ2-7; D may be TRBD1 (6 bases). With 4 bases removed from V and 6 bases from J, the gap between germline ends came to 16 bases. Per the germline V gene, CDR1 is MNHEY and CDR2 is SVGAGI. The CDR3 spans 14 residues. CDR3 DNA: TGTGCCAGCAGTTCCCGGGACACGTATGGCGAGCAGTACTTC. Protein sequence: CASSSRDTYGEQYF.

The rearrangement uses TRBV18 and TRBJ1-1; 9 nucleotides match TRBD1. The CDR3 consists of 17 residues. Germline V CDR1 and CDR2: KGHSH, LQKENI. Germline trimming cut 3 bases from V and 1 base from J; bases unmatched to any gene: 9. The CDR3, as DNA: TGTGCCAGCTCACCGGGAATTGGGGGACAGGGGAACACTGAAGCTTTCTTT. Residues: CASSPGIGGQGNTEAFF.

This clone was seen a handful of times. CDR3 in DNA: TGTGCCAGCAGCTCCAGCTATGGCTACACCTTC. Amino acids: CASSSSYGYTF. J is TRBJ1-2 and V is TRBV5-4; D remains unclear. The germline gives CDR1 SGHNT, CDR2 YYREEE (reference sequence). CDR3 size: 11 residues. V lost 3 bases, J lost 4 bases, and 4 bases lay in between.

This clone has only one observation. One junction end disagrees with the germline gene, perhaps due to a read error. The chain links TRBV7-9 to TRBJ1-1; D uncertain. The CDR3 contains 12 residues. Germline V gene sequence: CDR1 SEHNR, CDR2 FQNEAQ (reference sequence). CDR3 nucleotides: TGTTCCAGTCACAACATGAACACTGAAGCTTTCTTT. Translating gives CSSHNMNTEAFF. The variable domain in full, completed from reference TRBV7-9 and TRBJ1-1, reads DTGVSQNPRHKITKRGQNVTFRCDPISEHNRLYWYRQTLGQGPEFLTYFQNEAQLEKSRLLSDRFSAERPKGSFSTLEIQRTEQGDSAMYLCSSHNMNTEAFFGQGTRLTVV.

The chain carries TRBV7-2 and TRBJ2-1; D not resolved. CDR3 length equals 13 residues. Trimming took off 5 bases at V and 5 bases at J, with 10 bases between the two ends. Germline assignment: CDR1 SGHTA and CDR2 FQGNSA. The CDR3 DNA sequence: TGTGCCAGCAGCGTGATCCGAGACAATGAGCAGTTCTTC. Its translation: CASSVIRDNEQFF.

This sequence joins TRBV4-3 and TRBJ1-2; 7 bases map to TRBD1. CDR1 LGHNA and CDR2 YSLEER come from the germline V gene. Trimming removed 0 bases from V and 2 bases from J; junction bases left unmatched: 6. This CDR3 is built from 16 residues. CDR3 DNA sequence: TGCGCCAGCAGCCAAGATGCAGGGGGGTGGAACTATGGCTACACCTTC. Translating it yields CASSQDAGGWNYGYTF.

The V gene is TRBV10-1, the J gene TRBJ2-7; 8 positions agree with TRBD1. The CDR3 sequence is 15 residues long. Losses at the gene ends were 2 bases for V and 3 bases for J; bases not matched to a gene: 6. In germline, CDR1 is WNHNN, CDR2 SYGVQD (reference sequence). The CDR3 sequence is CASSEPGTGGYEQYF. DNA for the CDR3: TGCGCCAGCAGTGAGCCCGGGACAGGAGGCTACGAGCAGTACTTC.

The gene calls are TRBV9 and TRBJ1-4; tentative D call: TRBD1 (5 bases). The V and J ends lost 7 bases and 6 bases respectively, with 10 bases between them. Germline CDR1 and CDR2: SGDLS and YYNGEE. This CDR3 comprises 12 residues. CDR3 sequence (DNA): TGTGCCAGCTCCGACAGCCATGAAAAACTGTTTTTT. It specifies CASSDSHEKLFF. Variable domain in full (rest from reference TRBV9 and TRBJ1-4): DSGVTQTPKHLITATGQRVTLRCSPRSGDLSVYWYQQSLDQGLQFLIQYYNGEERAKGNILERFSAQQFPDLHSELNLSSLELGDSALYFCASSDSHEKLFFGSGTQLSVL.

This chain connects TRBV6-5 to TRBJ2-2; D is undetermined. The length of the CDR3 is 14 residues. The V gene lost 2 bases and the J gene lost 5 bases, with 9 bases spanning the gap. The germline V gene has CDR1 MNHEY and CDR2 SVGAGI. CDR3 amino acids: CASSYGAPTGELFF. The CDR3 DNA reads TGTGCCAGCAGTTACGGTGCGCCTACCGGGGAGCTGTTTTTT.

The chain uses TRBV19 and TRBJ2-2, with D perhaps TRBD2 (5 bases). This CDR3 spans 14 amino acids. V was clipped by 10 bases and J by 6 bases, with 18 bases between them. Germline V gives CDR1 LNHDA, CDR2 SQIVND (reference sequence). The CDR3 spells CATSGDRIAGELFF. The CDR3 DNA follows: TGTGCCACTTCCGGGGATCGGATCGCCGGGGAGCTGTTTTTT. Filled out from reference TRBV19 and TRBJ2-2, the complete variable domain reads DGGITQSPKYLFRKEGQNVTLSCEQNLNHDAMYWYRQDPGQGLRLIYYSQIVNDFQKGDIAEGYSVSREKKESFPLTVTSAQKNPTAFYLCATSGDRIAGELFFGEGSRLTVL.

The V and J genes are TRBV2 and TRBJ2-3, with 8 positions matching TRBD2. The CDR3 is 14 residues long. The germline CDR1 and CDR2 sequences are SNHLY and FYNNEI. V lost 5 bases to trimming and J lost 3 bases; unmatched junction nucleotides: 4. The CDR3 bases are TGTGCCAGCAGTACGGGGGGGCGGACAGATACGCAGTATTTT. It specifies CASSTGGRTDTQYF.

The J gene is TRBJ1-1, the V gene TRBV7-9; 10 bases align to TRBD1. The CDR3 totals 14 residues. V was pared by 2 bases and J by 9 bases, with 6 bases of the junction left unmatched. CDR1 and CDR2 (germline): SEHNR, FQNEAQ (reference sequence). The CDR3 sequence is CASSLLGQGLQAFF. CDR3 coding DNA: TGTGCCAGCAGCTTATTGGGACAGGGGCTACAAGCTTTCTTT. Full variable domain (missing parts from reference TRBV7-9 and TRBJ1-1): DTGVSQNPRHKITKRGQNVTFRCDPISEHNRLYWYRQTLGQGPEFLTYFQNEAQLEKSRLLSDRFSAERPKGSFSTLEIQRTEQGDSAMYLCASSLLGQGLQAFFGQGTRLTVV.

CDR3 amino acids: CASSGDRLYGYTF. CDR3 DNA sequence: TGTGCCAGCAGTGGGGACAGGCTATATGGCTACACCTTC. The rearrangement uses TRBV6-1 and TRBJ1-2; 8 bases fit TRBD1. Germline trimming cut 4 bases from V and 5 bases from J; bases unmatched to any gene: 3. The CDR3 sequence is 13 residues long. Germline assignment: CDR1 MNHNS and CDR2 SASEGT.

This chain connects TRBV7-8 to TRBJ1-2; D not certain. With 3 bases removed from V and 4 bases from J, the gap between germline ends came to 12 bases. CDR1 is SGHVS and CDR2 is FQNEAQ in the germline V gene. The CDR3 sequence is 14 residues long. The DNA of the CDR3 is TGTGCCAGCAGCTTGGGAGACACGGCCTATGGCTACACCTTC. Translating gives CASSLGDTAYGYTF.

This chain links TRBV5-6 with TRBJ1-3; 7 bases match TRBD1. CDR3 size: 16 residues. Germline lookup yields CDR1 SGHDT and CDR2 YYEEEE. J gave up 4 bases and V 1 base, and 8 bases lay outside the gene matches. This CDR3 is CASSLRAGGRGNTIYF. For the CDR3, the DNA is TGTGCCAGCAGCTTGCGGGCAGGGGGTAGAGGAAACACCATATATTTT.

This clone was picked up one time. This chain joins TRBV29-1 and TRBJ1-2; TRBD1 might be the D (6 bases). The germline gives CDR1 SQVTM, CDR2 ANQGSEA. The germline V and J ends were trimmed by 6 bases and 5 bases, with 10 bases remaining between them. CDR3 size: 11 residues. CDR3 amino acids: CSVGGGYGYTF. DNA for the CDR3: TGCAGCGTAGGGGGTGGGTATGGCTACACCTTC.